This T cell receptor (beta chain) was sequenced in a study of CD4 T cells in relation to SARS-CoV-2 and coronaviruses. In the study overall: Negative control cultures got HIV-1 Nef peptides or no peptide.

To note about this clone: Its target is not known.

The unexposed donors gave CD4+ T cells in about 2011-2018, prior to COVID-19. CD4+ T cells were isolated from the cells after 10 days of culture. As cell numbers allowed, unexposed-donor CD4+ T cells faced SARS-CoV-2 S/N and four cold-coronavirus spikes. Half the medium was replaced with IL-2 medium on days 3 and 7. Assay used: immunoSEQ multiplex PCR; TCRdb lists only in-frame clones, some missing. The data show about 15,000 clones, just under 80% seen once. The TCR was taken from a human donor in good health. The sequenced sample consisted of CD4+ T cells from PBMCs, cultured in vitro.

CDR3: CSASSGRALDTQYF. In DNA, the CDR3 is TGCAGTGCTAGTAGCGGGAGGGCCCTAGATACGCAGTATTTT. The chain employs TRBV20-1 and TRBJ2-3; 11 nucleotides match TRBD2. Germline V gene data show CDR1 as DFQATT and CDR2 as SNEGSKA (reference sequence). V shed 3 bases, J shed 5 bases, and the junction held 4 bases outside the gene matches. This CDR3 contains 14 residues.